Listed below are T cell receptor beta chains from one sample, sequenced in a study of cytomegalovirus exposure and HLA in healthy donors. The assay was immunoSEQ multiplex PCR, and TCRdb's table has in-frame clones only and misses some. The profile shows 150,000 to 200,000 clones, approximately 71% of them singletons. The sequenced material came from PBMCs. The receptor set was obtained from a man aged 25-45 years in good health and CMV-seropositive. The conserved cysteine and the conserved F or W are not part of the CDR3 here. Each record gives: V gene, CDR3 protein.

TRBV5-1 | ASMPWGGEQF
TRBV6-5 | ASSYSTGEVNEQY
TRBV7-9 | ASSLSLAREQY
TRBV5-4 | ASSRSQSGANVLT
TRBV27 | ASSPPGVYEQY
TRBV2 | ASSSLGLAGSSPF
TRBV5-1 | ASSLRYSYEQY
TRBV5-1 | ASSFARLSTDTQY
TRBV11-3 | ASSLWGEDEQY
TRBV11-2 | ASSLSTPGTSTQY
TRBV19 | ASKPTSGSGAYNEQF
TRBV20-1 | SARWAETQY
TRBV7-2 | ASSPRTITGANVLT
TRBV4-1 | ASSNPSGKIHEQY
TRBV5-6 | ASSSGTGDNQPQH
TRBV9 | ASSNRLADSYNEQF
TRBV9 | ASSRDRGSLANTIY
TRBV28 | ASSIMTGGNTEAF
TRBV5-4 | ASSPREGSNYGYT
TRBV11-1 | ASSLEASRGNTGELF